This T cell receptor (beta chain) originates from a study of blood T cell repertoires in COVID-19. Study-level information: Sites across the United States, Italy and Spain contributed samples from acute and convalescent COVID-19. PBMCs, B-cell-depleted T cells, or T cells were the source of the cDNA or gDNA that made up the material.

Authors' data handling: Estimation of nucleated cell counts relied on the amplification of reference gene primers. TCRdb keeps only in-frame clones here, not all; method: immunoSEQ multiplex PCR. D and trimming come from the DNA, and the V and J calls and clone size come from that table. The sample lists around 300,000 clones, around 86% occurring once. Losses at the gene ends were 0 bases for V and 0 bases for J; bases not matched to a gene: 4. The length of the CDR3 is 17 residues. Germline V gene data show CDR1 as SGDLS and CDR2 as YYNGEE. The clonotype originates from a man aged 50 or older with acute or convalescent COVID-19. The chain couples TRBV9 to TRBJ2-3, with 10 bases aligning to TRBD2. The material sequenced was peripheral blood. The CDR3 nucleotides read TGTGCCAGCAGCGTAGGGGGGACTAGCGATAGCACAGATACGCAGTATTTT. This translates into CASSVGGTSDSTDTQYF.